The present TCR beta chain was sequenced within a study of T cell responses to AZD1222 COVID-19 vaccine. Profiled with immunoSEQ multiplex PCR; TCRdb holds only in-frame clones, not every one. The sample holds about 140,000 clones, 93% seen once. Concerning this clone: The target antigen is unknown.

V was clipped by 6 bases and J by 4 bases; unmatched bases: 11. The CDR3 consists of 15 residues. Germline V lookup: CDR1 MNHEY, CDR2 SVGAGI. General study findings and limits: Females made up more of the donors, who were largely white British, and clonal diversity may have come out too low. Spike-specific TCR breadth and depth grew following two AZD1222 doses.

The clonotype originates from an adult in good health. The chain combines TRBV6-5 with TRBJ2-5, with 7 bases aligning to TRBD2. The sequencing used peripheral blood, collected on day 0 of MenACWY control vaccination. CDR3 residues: CASRRLAQSLETQYF. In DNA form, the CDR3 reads TGTGCCAGCAGACGACTAGCTCAATCTTTAGAGACCCAGTACTTC.